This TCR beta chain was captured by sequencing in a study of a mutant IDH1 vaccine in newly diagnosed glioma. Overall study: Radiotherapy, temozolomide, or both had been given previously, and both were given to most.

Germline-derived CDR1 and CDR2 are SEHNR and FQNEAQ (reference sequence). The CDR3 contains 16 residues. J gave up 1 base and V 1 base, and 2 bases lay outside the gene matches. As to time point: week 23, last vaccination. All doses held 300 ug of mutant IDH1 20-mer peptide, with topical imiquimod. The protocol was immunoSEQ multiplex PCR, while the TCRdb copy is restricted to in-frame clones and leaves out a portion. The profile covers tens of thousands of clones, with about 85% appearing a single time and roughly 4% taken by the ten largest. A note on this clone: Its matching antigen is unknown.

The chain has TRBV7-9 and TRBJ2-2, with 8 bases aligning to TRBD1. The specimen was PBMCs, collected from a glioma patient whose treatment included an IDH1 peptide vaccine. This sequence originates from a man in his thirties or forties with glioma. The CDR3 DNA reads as TGTGCCAGCAGCTTAGGGGACAGGCGGAACACCGGGGAGCTGTTTTTT. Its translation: CASSLGDRRNTGELFF.